The T cell receptor (beta chain) under discussion was sequenced for a study of shared clonotypes between healthy human individuals (dated by TCRdb to about 2020). At the level of the whole study: A couple of women and three men aged 18 to 49 years were included in the cohort. Different laboratories and diverse techniques were used to prepare libraries and sequence TCR repertoires, to increase sequencing depth and limit assay-specific biases. Each donor's leukapheresis produced roughly between roughly 0.85 and 9.5 billion PBMCs. For each donor, CD4 naive and CD4 memory were each run on three plates, CD8 naive on two plates, and CD8 memory on one plate. To estimate repertoire size and how much clonotypes are shared between individuals, the study performed deep sequencing of blood TCR repertoires from five healthy adults.

Using the deep immunoSEQ assay, multiplex PCR amplified TCR CDR3 regions from genomic DNA. Extracted genomic DNA from each cell subset was spread evenly across all wells of several immunoSEQ 96-well plates, with each plate serving as a replicate. Each replicate PCR for sorted subsets received 200 ng genomic DNA, equal to roughly 30,000 T cell genomes. Purified libraries were quantified with a Qubit 3.0 fluorometer, sized on a Bioanalyzer 2100, and re-quantified with the KAPA Library Quantification kit. Each immunoSEQ 96-well plate was sequenced on its own single-read 150-cycle Illumina NextSeq 550 flow cell. On the study's bioinformatics: Because only junctional sequences without quality scores were contained in the immunoSEQ output, filtering matching that applied to full-length reads could not be performed. To assign V/J genes and CDR3, sequences were annotated using PyIR, a Python wrapper for IgBLAST v1.9, with IMGT germline references. Any read was removed if the V/J assignment was weak (E-value above 1e-6), the CDR3 was missing, or the read contained stop codons, out-of-frame junctions, or ambiguous translated residues. V3J clonotypes were defined as sequences sharing an identical inferred V gene, J gene, and CDR3 amino acid sequence. To compute the percentage overlap between repertoires, the number of shared unique clonotypes was divided by the size of the smaller repertoire. Richness of each repertoire was evaluated using RTK rarefaction, the Chao1 estimator, and Recon v2.1 estimates of unobserved clonotypes. Generation probabilities were computed with OLGA for all TCRbeta clonotypes obtained by the gDNA method from several donors. TCRdb retrieved this table from immuneACCESS and kept in-frame rearrangements only. Not all clones are present; in checked studies, unresolved V genes account for under half, and no reason is known for the remainder. From that table come the V and J calls and clone size; the DNA was used to work out D and trimming. The sample includes around 510,000 clones, with 90% to 96% observed a single time. The leading ten clones occupy approximately 0.06% of the sample.

The donors were healthy, HIV-negative adults with no recently reported acute infections or vaccinations. Only Caucasian adults living in Nashville, Tennessee, USA were represented among the donors. CD4+ T cells were enriched through magnetic negative selection, after which naive cells were positively selected on CD45RA and the remaining negative fraction served as the memory subset. Blood was collected by leukapheresis, and PBMCs were isolated by Ficoll-Histopaque density gradient centrifugation and then cryopreserved in liquid nitrogen vapor phase. Analytical flow cytometry was used to check the purity and quantity of each magnetically sorted T cell population. From each sorted fraction, genomic DNA was isolated and quantified by UV absorbance on a Nanodrop 2000c. With respect to this clone: Its antigen remains unidentified. The input lacks base qualities; no much larger clone sits a single base away.

Relative to germline, V is missing 2 bases and J is missing 6 bases, with 5 bases of the junction outside any gene match. Counted from cysteine to phenylalanine, this CDR3 has 15 amino acids. Just the 45-base CDR3 DNA is kept, in frame starting at base 1. The germline V gene (reference sequence) sets CDR1 to MNHEY and CDR2 to SMNVEV. The study at large found these results: Higher generation probabilities were observed for clonotypes shared by all four sorted-subset donors than for non-shared clonotypes. Approximately 5% of naive CD4, 3.5% of naive CD8, about 2.5% of memory CD4, and approximately 0.4% of memory CD8 clonotypes were shared across several donors. Naive subsets generally had larger estimated clonotype richness than memory subsets. Even with the large sequencing depth, rarefaction of the sorted-subset datasets indicated that sequencing was incomplete. Pairwise subsampling indicated that sequencing depth was expected to affect the degree of clonotype sharing among donors. Only blood was sampled, and tissue TCR repertoires likely differ from those in blood. The small number of donors limited the genetic and exposure-history diversity represented.

Sample: naive CD4+ T cells sorted from blood. In light of the paper, this sample's cell subset or site label describes: CD45RA+ positively selected. Recombination joined TRBV27 with TRBJ1-5; TRBD1 aligns with 9 central bases. The receptor was isolated from a woman aged 25-40 years in good health. The DNA sequence is given as TGTGCCAGCAGTTTAGTGGGACAGGGAACTCAGCCCCAGCATTTT. Translation gives CASSLVGQGTQPQHF.